These 17 T cell receptor beta chains were sequenced from one sample in a study of blood T cell repertoires in COVID-19. Method: immunoSEQ multiplex PCR; TCRdb's copy keeps in-frame clones and lacks some. The sample yields under 150,000 clones, 81% seen once. Sequenced: peripheral blood. All receptors derive from a woman aged 60-70 years with active or convalescent COVID-19.

The chain recombines TRBV7-2 with TRBJ2-5, with D possibly matching TRBD2 (7 bases). CDR1 SGHTA and CDR2 FQGNSA come from the germline V gene. V dropped 2 bases and J dropped 4 bases, with 23 bases sitting between them. The length of the CDR3 is 18 residues. The CDR3 is CASSLQPTRGGRPETQYF. CDR3 coding DNA: TGTGCCAGCAGCTTACAGCCTACAAGGGGGGGTAGACCAGAGACCCAGTACTTC.

The chain has TRBV6-1 and TRBJ1-5; the D is unclear. The CDR3 totals 14 residues. V lost 2 bases and J lost 7, with 12 bases in between. Germline V gene lookup returns CDR1 MNHNS and CDR2 SASEGT. DNA of the CDR3: TGTGCCAGCAGTGAACAGGTGCCTGGCCAGCCCCAGCATTTT. Its protein is CASSEQVPGQPQHF.

The chain combines TRBV2 with TRBJ1-2, with TRBD1 identical over 7 bases. With V trimmed by 5 bases and J by 3 bases, 3 bases remained unmatched. The germline gives CDR1 SNHLY, CDR2 FYNNEI. The CDR3 length is 13 residues. For the CDR3, the DNA is TGTGCCAGCAGTAACGGACAGGACTATGGCTACACCTTC. It codes for CASSNGQDYGYTF.

The chain links TRBV4-1 to TRBJ1-1; 7 bases map to TRBD1. Trimming at V came to 3 bases and at J to 6 bases, leaving 4 bases not matched to a gene. There are 13 residues in the CDR3. The germline CDR1 and CDR2 sequences are MGHRA and YSYEKL. Written as DNA, the CDR3 is TGCGCCAGCAGCCACGTAGGGACAGCTGAAGCTTTCTTT. It is translated as CASSHVGTAEAFF.

The V and J genes are TRBV7-8 and TRBJ2-7, with TRBD1 matching over 8 bases. V trimming: 4 bases; J trimming: 3 bases; junction bases outside the gene matches: 5. Looked up from germline, CDR1 is SGHVS and CDR2 is FQNEAQ. This CDR3 has 14 amino acids. CDR3 loop: CASSYNTGGYEQYF. The DNA of the CDR3 is TGTGCCAGCAGCTACAACACAGGGGGCTACGAGCAGTACTTC. Using reference TRBV7-8 and TRBJ2-7 for the parts outside the CDR3, the full variable domain is GAGVSQSPRYKVAKRGQDVALRCDPISGHVSLFWYQQALGQGPEFLTYFQNEAQLDKSGLPSDRFFAERPEGSVSTLKIQRTQQEDSAVYLCASSYNTGGYEQYFGPGTRLTVT.

Points on this clone: Other DNA variants within this sample encode the same CDR3. The chain recombines TRBV4-2 with TRBJ2-1; TRBD2 agrees at 12 bases. The CDR3 runs to 17 residues. J lost 7 bases, V lost 1 base, and 8 bases had no gene match. Germline values: CDR1 LGHNA, CDR2 YNFKEQ. The CDR3 reads CASSQVLAGGPGNEQFF. In nucleotides, the CDR3 is TGTGCCAGCAGCCAAGTGCTAGCGGGAGGGCCGGGGAATGAGCAGTTCTTC.

J is TRBJ1-1 and V is TRBV12-5, with D perhaps TRBD1 (6 bases). V lost 4 bases and J 9 bases, leaving 12 bases between the germline ends. Germline CDR1 is LGHNT and CDR2 is FRNRAP. There are 12 residues in the CDR3. For the CDR3, the DNA is TGTGCTAGTGGTTCAGAGGGGGGGAAAGCTTTCTTT. It yields the protein CASGSEGGKAFF.

The V and J genes are TRBV27 and TRBJ1-5; D perhaps matches TRBD1 (6 bases). This CDR3 region has 14 residues. Germline-derived CDR1 and CDR2 are MNHEY and SMNVEV (reference sequence). V lost 2 bases and J lost 4, with 9 bases in between. The CDR3, as DNA: TGTGCCAGCAGTTTAAACAGGGCGAATCAGCCCCAGCATTTT. Its protein product is CASSLNRANQPQHF.

V gene TRBV28 combines with J gene TRBJ2-7, with 14 bases that match TRBD2. The germline V gene encodes CDR1 MDHEN and CDR2 SYDVKM. The J segment lost 4 bases and the V segment lost 2 bases, leaving 1 base of the junction unmatched. This CDR3 has 15 amino acids. The DNA for the CDR3 is TGTGCCAGCAGTTTAGGGACTAGCGGGAGTTACGAGCAGTACTTC. This encodes CASSLGTSGSYEQYF.

The chain couples TRBV6-2 or TRBV6-3 to TRBJ1-1; D ambiguous. Deletions cut 5 bases from V and 5 bases from J, with 15 bases between. The germline V gene encodes CDR1 MNHEY and CDR2 SVGEGT. This CDR3 has 14 amino acids. This CDR3 is CASSPRRGRTEAFF. CDR3 DNA: TGTGCCAGCAGTCCCCGCCGAGGGCGGACTGAAGCTTTCTTT.

This chain uses TRBV2 with TRBJ2-3; D is unclear. Trimming removed 4 bases from V and 1 base from J, with 6 bases in between. The CDR3 contains 13 residues. Germline CDR1 SNHLY, CDR2 FYNNEI. CDR3 nucleotide sequence: TGTGCCAGCAGTGGGCAGGGCACAGATACGCAGTATTTT. Translated, it gives CASSGQGTDTQYF.

This clone was seen only a few times. The gene calls are TRBV2 and TRBJ2-5, with TRBD1 identical over 9 bases. V trimming: 8 bases; J trimming: 3 bases; junction bases outside the gene matches: 4. There are 13 residues in the CDR3. Germline loops: CDR1 SNHLY, CDR2 FYNNEI. CDR3 in DNA: TGTGCCAGCGTCCGGGACAGGGAAGAGACCCAGTACTTC. It specifies CASVRDREETQYF. Full variable domain (rest looked up from reference TRBV2 and TRBJ2-5): EPEVTQTPSHQVTQMGQEVILRCVPISNHLYFYWYRQILGQKVEFLVSFYNNEISEKSEIFDDQFSVERPDGSNFTLKIRSTKLEDSAMYFCASVRDREETQYFGPGTRLLVL.

The V gene is TRBV6-5, the J gene TRBJ2-2; D is possibly TRBD2 (5 bases). V was shortened by 5 bases and J by 6 bases, with 13 bases between the two germline ends. Germline CDR1 reads MNHEY; CDR2 reads SVGAGI. This CDR3 region has 14 residues. CDR3 bases: TGTGCCAGCAGTCCCCTTGTCGGGGCCGGGGAGCTGTTTTTT. It is translated as CASSPLVGAGELFF.

This clone was counted between two and nine times. The chain links TRBV19 to TRBJ1-5; the D gene is possibly TRBD1 (5 bases). Per germline, CDR1 LNHDA and CDR2 SQIVND (reference sequence). V dropped 5 bases and J dropped 0 bases, with 11 bases sitting between them. This CDR3 is built from 15 residues. In DNA form, the CDR3 reads TGTGCCAGTAGTCGCGGCAGGGATAGCAATCAGCCCCAGCATTTT. It encodes CASSRGRDSNQPQHF. Full variable domain (remainder filled in from reference TRBV19 and TRBJ1-5): DGGITQSPKYLFRKEGQNVTLSCEQNLNHDAMYWYRQDPGQGLRLIYYSQIVNDFQKGDIAEGYSVSREKKESFPLTVTSAQKNPTAFYLCASSRGRDSNQPQHFGDGTRLSIL.

The CDR3 reads CASSPHIQQFSSYNEQFF. CDR3 bases: TGTGCCAGCAGCCCCCATATTCAACAGTTCTCCTCCTACAATGAGCAGTTCTTC. The chain has TRBV9 and TRBJ2-1; unclear D gene. The germline gives CDR1 SGDLS, CDR2 YYNGEE. The ends were cut back, 4 bases at V and 0 bases at J, with 20 bases in the middle. The CDR3 covers 18 residues.

There are a few counts of this clone. The chain couples TRBV28 to TRBJ1-3; tentatively, D is TRBD1 (6 bases). Trimming stripped 2 bases from V and 0 bases from J, with 17 bases between. Germline V gene sequence: CDR1 MDHEN, CDR2 SYDVKM. The CDR3 contains 18 residues. Here the CDR3 reads CASSLTSITGISGNTIYF. DNA of the CDR3: TGTGCCAGCAGTTTAACCTCGATAACAGGGATCTCTGGAAACACCATATATTTT. The whole variable domain, filled in from reference TRBV28 and TRBJ1-3, reads DVKVTQSSRYLVKRTGEKVFLECVQDMDHENMFWYRQDPGLGLRLIYFSYDVKMKEKGDIPEGYSVSREKKERFSLILESASTNQTSMYLCASSLTSITGISGNTIYFGEGSWLTVV.

This rearrangement joins TRBV24-1 to TRBJ2-1, with 10 positions matching TRBD1. The V gene's germline CDR1 is KGHDR and CDR2 SFDVKD. After removal of 4 bases from V and 8 bases from J, the junction contained 10 bases not matched to a gene. This CDR3 has 16 residues. The CDR3 spells CATSEAGTGDWDEQFF. As DNA, the CDR3 is TGTGCCACCAGTGAAGCCGGGACAGGGGACTGGGATGAGCAGTTCTTC.